This passage covers 12 T cell receptor beta chains from one sample sequenced in a study of shared clonotypes between healthy human individuals. Here immunoSEQ multiplex PCR was the method, and the copy in TCRdb shows in-frame clones only, minus some. The sample records over a million clones, 70% to 80% being singletons. Sequences were obtained from memory CD4+ T cells from PBMCs. Specified subset: CD45RA-negative fraction. The receptor source for this set is a man aged 18 to 30 in good health. Some clones in this sample may be carry-over from other donors' samples.

The CDR3 sequence is CASRDRSGGVASSEQYF. CDR3 DNA sequence: TGTGCCAGCAGAGATCGTTCCGGGGGAGTCGCCTCTAGCGAGCAGTACTTC. The chain is built from TRBV2 and TRBJ2-7, with D maybe TRBD2 (6 bases). Germline assignment: CDR1 SNHLY and CDR2 FYNNEI. Trimming left V 6 bases short and J 6 bases short, with 27 bases between. The CDR3 contains 17 residues.

CDR3 nucleotide sequence: TGTGCCGCGGGGGGTAGCGGTCGCTCCTACAATGAGCAGTTCTTC. Protein sequence: CAAGGSGRSYNEQFF. The V gene is TRBV6-6, the J gene TRBJ2-1; the match to TRBD2 covers 8 bases. Losses at the gene ends were 11 bases for V and 0 bases for J; bases not matched to a gene: 9. The CDR3 extends over 15 amino acids. CDR1 and CDR2 (germline): MNHNY, SVGAGI (reference sequence).

V is TRBV2 and J is TRBJ2-7, with TRBD1 matching 8 bases. Germline lookup yields CDR1 SNHLY and CDR2 FYNNEI. V lost 7 bases and J lost 4; bases outside the gene matches: 3. CDR3 size: 12 residues. This CDR3 reads CASNTGGYEQYF. CDR3 coding DNA: TGTGCCAGCAACACAGGGGGGTACGAGCAGTACTTC.

The genes are TRBV29-1 and TRBJ2-2, with 7 bases aligning to TRBD1. The V gene's germline CDR1 is SQVTM and CDR2 ANQGSEA. The CDR3 contains 13 residues. V shed 5 bases, J shed 6 bases, and the junction held 6 bases outside the gene matches. The CDR3 DNA follows: TGCAGCGTTTACAGGGGAGTACCCGGGGAGCTGTTTTTT. Amino acid sequence: CSVYRGVPGELFF.

This clone has more than one count but fewer than ten. This sequence joins TRBV15 and TRBJ2-4, with 8 positions matching TRBD1. The germline V gene has CDR1 LNHNV and CDR2 YYDKDF (reference sequence). The J segment lost 2 bases and the V segment lost 4 bases, leaving 10 bases of the junction unmatched. The CDR3 is made up of 17 amino acids. For the CDR3, the DNA is TGTGCCACCAGCACTCCAGGGCAGGGGGCATCCAAAAACATTCAGTACTTC. This translates into CATSTPGQGASKNIQYF.

In its sample, this clone was seen once. The CDR3 sequence is CASGLTNLTSGSSYEQYF. The CDR3 DNA follows: TGTGCTAGTGGTTTGACAAACCTCACTAGCGGGAGCTCCTACGAGCAGTACTTC. The chain uses TRBV12-5 and TRBJ2-7; TRBD2 agrees at 11 bases. There are 18 residues in the CDR3. The V segment lost 2 bases and the J segment 0 bases; nucleotides outside the gene matches: 9. Looked up from germline, CDR1 is LGHNT and CDR2 is FRNRAP. Drawing the rest from reference TRBV12-5 and TRBJ2-7, the complete variable domain is DARVTQTPRHKVTEMGQEVTMRCQPILGHNTVFWYRQTMMQGLELLAYFRNRAPLDDSGMPKDRFSAEMPDATLATLKIQPSEPRDSAVYFCASGLTNLTSGSSYEQYFGPGTRLTVT.

The chain joins TRBV5-6 to TRBJ2-1; a possible D gene is TRBD2 (6 bases). V was trimmed by 3 bases and J by 4 bases, leaving 17 bases between them. Germline CDR1 and CDR2: SGHDT and YYEEEE. The CDR3 covers 16 residues. The CDR3 is CASSSPGLRKYNEQFF. In DNA form, the CDR3 reads TGTGCCAGCAGCTCCCCTGGACTACGGAAATACAATGAGCAGTTCTTC.

V usage is TRBV28 and J usage is TRBJ2-3; tentatively, D is TRBD2 (6 bases). V lost 3 bases and J lost 5, with 15 bases in between. Germline V CDR1 and CDR2: MDHEN, SYDVKM. The CDR3 extends over 15 amino acids. The CDR3, as DNA: TGTGCCAGCAGTTTGTTGTCGGGGGTCGTAGATACGCAGTATTTT. Its translation is CASSLLSGVVDTQYF.

The genes are TRBV7-3 and TRBJ1-3; D remains unclear. Germline V gene sequence: CDR1 SGHTA, CDR2 FQGTGA. The CDR3 is 16 amino acids. V was shortened by 2 bases and J by 0 bases, with 11 bases between the two germline ends. The CDR3 DNA reads TGTGCCAGCAGCTTAGCCGGGCAGAACTCTGGAAACACCATATATTTT. Translated: CASSLAGQNSGNTIYF.

This rearrangement joins TRBV9 to TRBJ1-1, with D possibly matching TRBD1 (5 bases). The CDR3 extends over 16 amino acids. Trimming took 9 bases from V and 2 from J, leaving 23 bases between them. CDR1 and CDR2 from the germline V gene are SGDLS and YYNGEE. The CDR3 sequence is CATSDLRPGGNTEAFF. In nucleotides, the CDR3 is TGTGCCACAAGTGACCTCCGTCCGGGGGGAAACACTGAAGCTTTCTTT.

The chain employs TRBV11-2 and TRBJ2-2; 7 bases match TRBD1. The V gene's germline CDR1 is SGHAT and CDR2 FQNNGV. This CDR3 is 16 amino acids long. Trimming removed 0 bases from V and 7 bases from J; junction bases left unmatched: 8. CDR3 nucleotides: TGTGCCAGCAGCTTAGATCTGACAGGGAGCGTCGGGGAGCTGTTTTTT. Translation: CASSLDLTGSVGELFF.

The rearrangement links TRBV15 to TRBJ1-2, with D possibly TRBD1 on 6 matching bases. V was trimmed by 5 bases and J by 6 bases, leaving 25 bases between them. The CDR3 has 17 residues. Germline CDR1 reads LNHNV; CDR2 reads YYDKDF (reference sequence). For the CDR3, the DNA is TGTGCCACCAGCGGGCCAAGGGACATTTTTAAGGTCGATGGCTACACCTTC. The encoded protein is CATSGPRDIFKVDGYTF.